This is a list of T cell receptor beta chains from one sample in a study of cytomegalovirus exposure and HLA in healthy donors. Clones were read by immunoSEQ multiplex PCR, and TCRdb kept only the in-frame ones, dropping some. The sample lists almost 200,000 clones, roughly 77% occurring once. The specimen was PBMCs. The receptors originated from a male donor in good health and CMV-seropositive. CDR3s include the opening cysteine and the closing phenylalanine or tryptophan. Fields, in order: clone size, J gene, D gene, V gene, CDR3 length, CDR3 DNA, CDR3 protein. D genes are given only for firm matches. The size entry is marked missing in some rows and otherwise reads once, few, many or a size class.

few,TRBJ2-5,TRBD1,TRBV6-1,15,TGTGCCAGCAGTGAAAAACAGGGGGTTCGAGAGACCCAGTACTTC,CASSEKQGVRETQYF
-,TRBJ1-2,TRBD1,TRBV19,15,TGTGCCAGTAGTATACCGGGACAGGCTAACTATGGCTACACCTTC,CASSIPGQANYGYTF
-,TRBJ2-1,TRBD2,TRBV2,15,TGTGCCAGCAGTAGGACTAGCGGTGCCCCTAATGAGCAGTTCTTC,CASSRTSGAPNEQFF
-,TRBJ2-7,TRBD1,TRBV7-3,15,TGTGCCAGCAGCTTAGGGACAGGGGGTACCTACGAGCAGTACTTC,CASSLGTGGTYEQYF
-,TRBJ1-5,TRBD1,TRBV7-2,17,TGTGCCAGCAGCTATTTTGGGACAGGGGGCTTAAACCAGCCCCAGCATTTT,CASSYFGTGGLNQPQHF
-,TRBJ2-7,TRBD2,TRBV14,14,TGTGCCAGCAGCCAAGCAGCGGGAGTTTACGAGCAGTACTTC,CASSQAAGVYEQYF
-,TRBJ2-1,-,TRBV18,14,TGTGCCAGCTCACCCCGTTCGGGAGAGGGTGAGCAGTTCTTC,CASSPRSGEGEQFF
-,TRBJ2-1,TRBD2,TRBV7-7,15,TGTGCTAGCAGCTTAGCCAGCGGGAGGCTCAATGAGCAGTTCTTC,CASSLASGRLNEQFF
-,TRBJ2-7,TRBD1,TRBV7-9,14,TGTGCCAGCCTCCCTCCCAGGGGGTCCTACGAGCAGTACTTC,CASLPPRGSYEQYF
-,TRBJ1-2,TRBD1,TRBV9,15,TGTGCCAGCAGCGTAGGAGAGGGACAGGGCTATGGCTACACCTTC,CASSVGEGQGYGYTF
few,TRBJ2-1,TRBD2,TRBV9,15,TGTGCCAGCAGCGTGGCGGGACTACAACATCCCGAGCAGTTCTTC,CASSVAGLQHPEQFF
-,TRBJ1-1,TRBD1,TRBV5-4,11,TGTGCCAGCAGCGGGACAGGGATGACTTTCTTT,CASSGTGMTFF
-,TRBJ2-7,TRBD1,TRBV4-1,14,TGCGCCAGCAGCCAAGCGGACAGGGCCTACGAGCAGTACTTC,CASSQADRAYEQYF
-,TRBJ1-5,-,TRBV2,15,TGTGCCAGCAGTGAAGTCAGGGCCTTCAATCAGCCCCAGCATTTT,CASSEVRAFNQPQHF
-,TRBJ1-4,TRBD1,TRBV30,12,TGTGCCTGTGACAGGGGAGAGGAAAAACTGTTTTTT,CACDRGEEKLFF
-,TRBJ2-7,-,TRBV10-3,19,TGTGCCATCAGTGAGCCGGTGGGGGCTAACAACCGGGACTCCTACGAGCAGTACTTC,CAISEPVGANNRDSYEQYF
-,TRBJ1-3,-,TRBV6-5,14,TGTGCCAGCAGACCTCGAGACTCTGGAAACACCATATATTTT,CASRPRDSGNTIYF
-,TRBJ2-2,TRBD2,TRBV5-1,15,TGCGCCAGCAGCCTTAGCGGGAGCGTCACCGGGGAGCTGTTTTTT,CASSLSGSVTGELFF